These 9 T cell receptor beta chains originate from one sample sequenced in a study of control samples from healthy donors and cancer patients. Clones were sequenced by immunoSEQ multiplex PCR, and TCRdb holds only the in-frame ones, with some missing. Of some 96,000 clones listed, 90% to 95% were seen once; the top ten hold about 8.8%. The specimen was blood. These receptors originate from a young man in good health.

This clone has a handful of counts. The chain links TRBV28 to TRBJ1-1; 11 positions match TRBD1. There are 16 residues in the CDR3. V lost 5 bases to trimming and J lost 5 bases; unmatched junction nucleotides: 10. Germline V gene data show CDR1 as MDHEN and CDR2 as SYDVKM. The CDR3 loop reads CASSLYTGQGGTEAFF. In DNA, the CDR3 is TGTGCCAGCAGTCTTTATACGGGACAGGGGGGGACTGAAGCTTTCTTT.

The table lists this clone with a count of one. The CDR3 DNA is TGTGCCAGCACCCAGGGGATCTACGAGCAGTACTTC. The encoded protein is CASTQGIYEQYF. This chain connects TRBV5-6 to TRBJ2-7, with TRBD1 as a possible D gene (6 bases). The V end was cut by 6 bases, the J end by 3 bases, with 10 bases between. In germline, CDR1 is SGHDT, CDR2 YYEEEE. The CDR3 runs 12 residues. Using reference TRBV5-6 and TRBJ2-7 for the parts outside the CDR3, the full variable domain is DAGVTQSPTHLIKTRGQQVTLRCSPKSGHDTVSWYQQALGQGPQFIFQYYEEEERQRGNFPDRFSGHQFPNYSSELNVNALLLGDSALYLCASTQGIYEQYFGPGTRLTVT.

V and J are TRBV2 and TRBJ2-1, with 7 bases lining up with TRBD2. The CDR3 is 18 amino acids. Germline assignment: CDR1 SNHLY and CDR2 FYNNEI. Germline trimming cut 3 bases from V and 3 bases from J; bases unmatched to any gene: 14. In DNA form, the CDR3 reads TGTGCCAGCAGTGACTCGGCTAGCGGAAGATATTACTACAATGAGCAGTTCTTC. Amino acid sequence: CASSDSASGRYYYNEQFF.

The rearrangement uses TRBV6-2 or TRBV6-3 and TRBJ1-1, with D perhaps TRBD1 (6 bases). Looked up from germline, CDR1 is MNHEY and CDR2 is SVGEGT. Trimming took 4 bases from V and 3 from J, leaving 15 bases between them. The CDR3 has 15 residues. CDR3 in DNA: TGTGCCAGCAGTTTTACCACAGGGTCAGACACTGAAGCTTTCTTT. Protein product: CASSFTTGSDTEAFF.

The chain couples TRBV25-1 to TRBJ1-5; 7 bases map to TRBD1. From germline, CDR1 is MGHDK and CDR2 SYGVNS. The CDR3 has 12 residues. With V trimmed by 7 bases and J by 4 bases, 1 base remained unmatched. In DNA form, the CDR3 reads TGTGCCAGCAACAGGGGAAATCAGCCCCAGCATTTT. Protein sequence: CASNRGNQPQHF.

This sequence joins TRBV29-1 and TRBJ1-5; D is unclear. This CDR3 is built from 13 residues. In germline, CDR1 is SQVTM, CDR2 ANQGSEA. V lost 3 bases and J lost 4, with 10 bases in between. DNA of the CDR3: TGCAGCGTTGAGTTACAGCAAAATCAGCCCCAGCATTTT. It translates to CSVELQQNQPQHF. Full variable domain (outside the CDR3, taken from reference TRBV29-1 and TRBJ1-5): SAVISQKPSRDICQRGTSLTIQCQVDSQVTMMFWYRQQPGQSLTLIATANQGSEATYESGFVIDKFPISRPNLTFSTLTVSNMSPEDSSIYLCSVELQQNQPQHFGDGTRLSIL.

The rearrangement joins TRBV5-8 to TRBJ1-4, with unresolved D. The V gene's germline CDR1 is SGHTS and CDR2 YDEGEE. This CDR3 is 14 amino acids long. V lost 0 bases, J lost 1 base, and 4 bases lay in between. The CDR3 protein is CASSLEVTNEKLFF. The CDR3 region has the DNA TGTGCCAGCAGCTTGGAGGTAACTAATGAAAAACTGTTTTTT. Full variable domain (outside the CDR3, taken from reference TRBV5-8 and TRBJ1-4): EAGVTQSPTHLIKTRGQQATLRCSPISGHTSVYWYQQALGLGLQFLLWYDEGEERNRGNFPPRFSGRQFPNYSSELNVNALELEDSALYLCASSLEVTNEKLFFGSGTQLSVL.

The chain couples TRBV19 to TRBJ1-1; D ambiguous. V lost 6 bases and J 1 base, leaving 12 bases between the germline ends. Looked up from germline, CDR1 is LNHDA and CDR2 is SQIVND (reference sequence). The length of the CDR3 is 14 residues. Here the CDR3 reads CASRVEGGNTEAFF. CDR3 sequence (DNA): TGTGCCAGTAGGGTGGAAGGAGGGAACACTGAAGCTTTCTTT.

This clone was counted a few times. DNA of the CDR3: TGTGCCAGTAGTATGCGACTAGCGGGAGGGCCAAAGATCTACGAGCAGTACTTC. Amino acid sequence: CASSMRLAGGPKIYEQYF. This chain joins TRBV19 and TRBJ2-7, with TRBD2 matching over 14 bases. Germline V gene data show CDR1 as LNHDA and CDR2 as SQIVND (reference sequence). V was pared by 3 bases and J by 3 bases, with 10 bases of the junction left unmatched. This CDR3 is 18 amino acids long.